Presented here are 32 T cell receptor beta chains from one specimen sequenced in a study of cytomegalovirus exposure and HLA in healthy donors. Measured with immunoSEQ multiplex PCR; TCRdb has only the in-frame clones, and not every one. The sample has roughly 310,000 clones, 70% to 90% seen once. Sequenced: PBMCs. These TCRs come from a man in his thirties or forties in good health and CMV-seronegative.

This clone was observed a single time. This chain uses TRBV19 with TRBJ1-5; TRBD1 aligns across 7 bases. Germline trimming cut 6 bases from V and 2 bases from J; bases unmatched to any gene: 13. This CDR3 is 17 amino acids long. Looked up from germline, CDR1 is LNHDA and CDR2 is SQIVND (reference sequence). The CDR3 DNA is TGTGCCAGTAGCGATTCGGGAGGGACAGATGGCAATCAGCCCCAGCATTTT. Protein sequence: CASSDSGGTDGNQPQHF.

This clone was seen a few times. V and J are TRBV9 and TRBJ2-7, with D perhaps matching TRBD1 (6 bases). V gave up 5 bases and J gave up 4 bases, with 16 bases separating them. Per the germline V gene, CDR1 is SGDLS and CDR2 is YYNGEE. The CDR3 extends over 14 amino acids. The CDR3 protein is CASSRQASTYEQYF. The CDR3 region has the DNA TGTGCCAGCAGTCGACAGGCGTCCACGTACGAGCAGTACTTC.

The DNA of the CDR3 is TGTGCCAGCAGTGAAGCTAGGGGGAATGGTGGTGAAAAACTGTTTTTT. The encoded protein is CASSEARGNGGEKLFF. The chain joins TRBV2 to TRBJ1-4; D perhaps matches TRBD1 (6 bases). V lost 0 bases and J 7 bases, leaving 15 bases between the germline ends. CDR1 SNHLY and CDR2 FYNNEI come from the germline V gene. This CDR3 contains 16 residues.

V and J are TRBV2 and TRBJ1-1; D gene unclear. Germline V gene lookup returns CDR1 SNHLY and CDR2 FYNNEI. V lost 3 bases and J lost 4, with 9 bases in between. The CDR3 totals 13 residues. CDR3 loop: CASSDLTATEAFF. The CDR3 DNA sequence: TGTGCCAGCAGTGACCTTACAGCCACTGAAGCTTTCTTT.

The chain carries TRBV10-1 and TRBJ2-2, with 8 positions matching TRBD2. After removal of 2 bases from V and 2 bases from J, the junction contained 4 bases not matched to a gene. The CDR3 runs to 16 residues. CDR1 WNHNN and CDR2 SYGVQD come from the germline V gene (reference sequence). The CDR3 nucleotides are TGCGCCAGCAGTGAGCGGGGGGGGTTCAACACCGGGGAGCTGTTTTTT. Its translation is CASSERGGFNTGELFF.

The V and J genes are TRBV7-2 and TRBJ2-3; 10 positions agree with TRBD2. CDR3 length: 17 residues. Germline lookup yields CDR1 SGHTA and CDR2 FQGNSA. V lost 1 base to trimming and J lost 0 bases; unmatched junction nucleotides: 4. CDR3 residues: CASSLGQRGGSTDTQYF. CDR3 bases: TGTGCCAGCAGCTTAGGACAGCGGGGGGGCAGCACAGATACGCAGTATTTT.

This clone was observed once. The chain is built from TRBV10-3 and TRBJ2-1, with 12 bases that match TRBD2. The CDR3 loop spans 18 amino acids. The V gene's germline CDR1 is ENHRY and CDR2 SYGVKD. V was pared by 6 bases and J by 4 bases, with 13 bases of the junction left unmatched. DNA of the CDR3: TGTGCCATCAGCGACGGGCTAGCGGGGGGGCCCCTATACAATGAGCAGTTCTTC. Protein sequence: CAISDGLAGGPLYNEQFF.

Here the CDR3 DNA reads TGCGCCAGCAGCCAAGACCCCGGGACAGCGTCGGAAGCTTTCTTT. Protein: CASSQDPGTASEAFF. The gene calls are TRBV4-3 and TRBJ1-1; 7 bases fit TRBD1. This CDR3 comprises 15 residues. In germline, CDR1 is LGHNA, CDR2 YSLEER. The V segment lost 0 bases and the J segment 8 bases; nucleotides outside the gene matches: 9.

The chain has TRBV7-9 and TRBJ2-7; 7 bases align to TRBD1. CDR3 length: 13 amino acids. The V gene end was trimmed by 5 bases and the J gene end by 3 bases; junction bases not matched to a gene: 4. Germline CDR1 SEHNR, CDR2 FQNEAQ (reference sequence). CDR3 bases: TGTGCCAGCAGCAGGGGGCAGGTCTACGAGCAGTACTTC. Translation gives CASSRGQVYEQYF.

This rearrangement joins TRBV19 to TRBJ1-2; D is uncertain. The germline CDR1 and CDR2 sequences are LNHDA and SQIVND (reference sequence). The CDR3 is made up of 14 amino acids. The ends were cut back, 0 bases at V and 3 bases at J, with 8 bases in the middle. Here the CDR3 DNA reads TGTGCCAGTAGTATAGATCTAGAGGACTATGGCTACACCTTC. Amino acids: CASSIDLEDYGYTF.

This chain connects TRBV7-9 to TRBJ2-3, with D maybe TRBD1 (6 bases). Trimming removed 4 bases at V and 3 bases at J, with 14 bases between. This CDR3 spans 15 amino acids. CDR1 is SEHNR, CDR2 FQNEAQ, per germline (reference sequence). CDR3 DNA sequence: TGTGCCAGCAGCTATCGGGACACGGTGACAGATACGCAGTATTTT. This gives the protein CASSYRDTVTDTQYF.

The rearrangement links TRBV6-5 to TRBJ1-2; D uncertain. The ends were cut back, 2 bases at V and 4 bases at J, with 8 bases in the middle. CDR3 size: 13 residues. Germline V gene data show CDR1 as MNHEY and CDR2 as SVGAGI. Written as DNA, the CDR3 is TGTGCCAGCAGTTACGGCGGGATCTATGGCTACACCTTC. This sequence encodes CASSYGGIYGYTF.

This sequence joins TRBV4-1 and TRBJ1-1; D is perhaps TRBD1 (6 bases). The V and J ends lost 1 base and 5 bases respectively, with 11 bases between them. Germline CDR1 is MGHRA and CDR2 is YSYEKL. The CDR3 has 14 amino acids. CDR3 in amino acids: CASSQGKGGTEAFF. The CDR3, as DNA: TGCGCCAGCAGCCAAGGGAAGGGGGGGACTGAAGCTTTCTTT.

This chain links TRBV27 with TRBJ2-3, with D perhaps TRBD2 (5 bases). The CDR3 totals 14 residues. The V end was cut by 4 bases, the J end by 0 bases, with 8 bases between. Germline CDR1 is MNHEY and CDR2 is SMNVEV (reference sequence). The CDR3 loop reads CASSSTTSTDTQYF. CDR3 in DNA: TGTGCCAGCAGTTCGACTACTAGCACAGATACGCAGTATTTT.

The chain couples TRBV7-8 to TRBJ2-5; 10 nucleotides align to TRBD1. CDR3 length: 18 amino acids. CDR1 and CDR2 from the germline V gene are SGHVS and FQNEAQ. Trimming cost V 6 bases and J 3 bases; bases outside gene matches: 16. The CDR3 sequence is CASRWGQGILGGKETQYF. The CDR3 DNA sequence: TGTGCCAGCAGATGGGGACAGGGGATTTTAGGCGGCAAAGAGACCCAGTACTTC.

The V gene is TRBV5-6, the J gene TRBJ2-3; perhaps TRBD2 as D (5 bases). The germline V gene encodes CDR1 SGHDT and CDR2 YYEEEE. CDR3 size: 16 residues. V lost 4 bases and J lost 3, with 18 bases in between. The CDR3, as DNA: TGTGCCAGCAGCCGTATCGGGGTGGGTGGTACAGATACGCAGTATTTT. Protein: CASSRIGVGGTDTQYF.

The chain links TRBV5-3 to TRBJ1-1; TRBD1 might be the D (6 bases). TRBV5-3 is sorted into the ORF group, with uncertain function. The CDR3 has 14 amino acids. V was shortened by 2 bases and J by 7 bases, with 15 bases between the two germline ends. The CDR3 region is CARSFPGRGDEAFF. The CDR3, as DNA: TGTGCCAGAAGCTTTCCCGGGAGGGGGGATGAAGCTTTCTTT.

The rearrangement joins TRBV6-5 to TRBJ1-1, with 8 bases aligning to TRBD1. The V and J ends lost 6 bases and 4 bases, in that order; junction bases with no gene match: 7. Germline values: CDR1 MNHEY, CDR2 SVGAGI. The CDR3 consists of 14 residues. CDR3 in DNA: TGTGCCAGCAGCCTCACAGGGGGTCGCACTGAAGCTTTCTTT. This translates into CASSLTGGRTEAFF.

This clone was found once. The chain is built from TRBV19 and TRBJ1-2; D may be TRBD1 (6 bases). The V end lost 6 bases, the J end lost 6 bases, and 20 bases lay between the germline ends. The CDR3 loop spans 15 amino acids. The germline V gene has CDR1 LNHDA and CDR2 SQIVND (reference sequence). CDR3 DNA: TGTGCCAGTAGGGGGGGGCTCGGCAGGGAAGATGGCTACACCTTC. It encodes CASRGGLGREDGYTF. Combining the CDR3 with reference TRBV19 and TRBJ1-2 gives the whole variable domain DGGITQSPKYLFRKEGQNVTLSCEQNLNHDAMYWYRQDPGQGLRLIYYSQIVNDFQKGDIAEGYSVSREKKESFPLTVTSAQKNPTAFYLCASRGGLGREDGYTFGSGTRLTVV.

The J gene is TRBJ1-4, the V gene TRBV5-1, with a weak D call TRBD1 (5 bases). V was shortened by 2 bases and J by 4 bases, with 21 bases between the two germline ends. The germline gives CDR1 SGHRS, CDR2 YFSETQ. The CDR3 length is 18 residues. CDR3 residues: CASSLGYRIRQNNEKLFF. The CDR3 nucleotides read TGCGCCAGCAGCTTAGGATATCGGATTAGACAGAATAATGAAAAACTGTTTTTT.

The sample holds one count of this clone. The genes are TRBV7-7 and TRBJ1-3; TRBD1 matches at 11 bases. Per the germline V gene, CDR1 is SSHAT and CDR2 is FNYEAQ (reference sequence). The V segment lost 10 bases and the J segment 8 bases; nucleotides outside the gene matches: 13. This CDR3 contains 15 residues. The CDR3 region has the DNA TGTGCCATGAACTCCCGGGACAGGGGGGTTGACACCATATATTTT. It encodes CAMNSRDRGVDTIYF.

This clone was found once. The CDR3: CASSLDRSSGNTIYF. CDR3 in DNA: TGCGCCAGCAGCCTTGACAGGTCCTCTGGAAACACCATATATTTT. The gene calls are TRBV4-3 and TRBJ1-3; D is possibly TRBD1 (6 bases). Trimming removed 4 bases at V and 0 bases at J, with 10 bases between. Germline V gives CDR1 LGHNA, CDR2 YSLEER. The CDR3 has 15 residues.

The V and J genes are TRBV9 and TRBJ2-7; 10 bases map to TRBD1. Germline values: CDR1 SGDLS, CDR2 YYNGEE. This CDR3 has 14 amino acids. V was clipped by 3 bases and J by 4 bases; unmatched bases: 4. CDR3 in DNA: TGTGCCAGCAGCGGACAGGGGGCAAGGTACGAGCAGTACTTC. Translating it yields CASSGQGARYEQYF.

This clone has a single count. The chain has TRBV18 and TRBJ2-3; D gene ambiguous. The CDR3 has 12 residues. Trimming pared 3 bases from V and 2 bases from J, leaving 3 bases between. CDR1 is KGHSH, CDR2 LQKENI, per germline. The CDR3 coding sequence is TGTGCCAGCTCACCCAACACAGATACGCAGTATTTT. Translated, it gives CASSPNTDTQYF.

The chain employs TRBV5-4 and TRBJ2-1; TRBD1 is a possible D gene (6 bases). V lost 0 bases and J 6 bases, leaving 10 bases between the germline ends. In germline, CDR1 is SGHNT, CDR2 YYREEE (reference sequence). The CDR3 contains 14 residues. CDR3: CASSLVRGINEQFF. The CDR3 coding sequence is TGTGCCAGCAGCTTGGTCAGGGGCATCAATGAGCAGTTCTTC. Combining the CDR3 with reference TRBV5-4 and TRBJ2-1 gives the whole variable domain ETGVTQSPTHLIKTRGQQVTLRCSSQSGHNTVSWYQQALGQGPQFIFQYYREEENGRGNFPPRFSGLQFPNYSSELNVNALELDDSALYLCASSLVRGINEQFFGPGTRLTVL.

The V call is TRBV19, the J call TRBJ2-7; D not resolved. V was shortened by 1 base and J by 0 bases, with 7 bases between the two germline ends. In germline, CDR1 is LNHDA, CDR2 SQIVND (reference sequence). This CDR3 has 14 residues. The chain's CDR3 is CASSIVGLSYEQYF. In DNA, the CDR3 is TGTGCCAGTAGTATAGTTGGCCTCTCCTACGAGCAGTACTTC.

The chain carries TRBV5-1 and TRBJ1-2; a possible D gene is TRBD1 (5 bases). The V gene lost 4 bases and the J gene lost 4 bases, with 11 bases spanning the gap. The CDR3 totals 13 residues. The germline CDR1 and CDR2 sequences are SGHRS and YFSETQ. The CDR3 sequence: CASSRDFVYGYTF. CDR3 nucleotide sequence: TGCGCCAGCAGCAGGGACTTTGTCTATGGCTACACCTTC.

The J gene is TRBJ1-6, the V gene TRBV27; D is uncertain. Germline CDR1 is MNHEY and CDR2 is SMNVEV (reference sequence). Deletions cut 0 bases from V and 5 bases from J, with 8 bases between. The CDR3 sequence is 15 residues long. CDR3 sequence reads: CASSLSGFNNSPLHF. The CDR3 DNA reads TGTGCCAGCAGTTTATCGGGCTTTAATAATTCACCCCTCCACTTT.

This clone appeared once. The genes are TRBV30 and TRBJ1-5; D gene uncertain. Deletions cut 0 bases from V and 7 bases from J, with 13 bases between. Germline CDR1 GTSNPN, CDR2 SVGIG (reference sequence). The CDR3 spans 14 residues. CDR3 bases: TGTGCCTGGAGTGTAATCGAGGGTGGGCAGCCCCAGCATTTT. This encodes CAWSVIEGGQPQHF.

The CDR3 nucleotides are TGTGCCAGCAGCTCCCCGGCAGGGGGCTTTCTCTCTGGGGCCAACGTCCTGACTTTC. Its protein product is CASSSPAGGFLSGANVLTF. This chain uses TRBV9 with TRBJ2-6; 8 bases line up with TRBD1. The CDR3 is 19 amino acids. Germline V CDR1 and CDR2: SGDLS, YYNGEE. J was trimmed by 0 bases and V by 4 bases; bases with no gene match: 12.

The chain carries TRBV9 and TRBJ2-1, with 13 bases aligning to TRBD2. The CDR3 has 16 amino acids. V was pared by 4 bases and J by 2 bases, with 3 bases of the junction left unmatched. Per germline, CDR1 SGDLS and CDR2 YYNGEE. The CDR3 nucleotides are TGTGCCAGCAGCACACTAGCGGGGGGGCCCTACAATGAGCAGTTCTTC. The encoded protein is CASSTLAGGPYNEQFF. Supplemented by reference TRBV9 and TRBJ2-1, the full variable domain reads DSGVTQTPKHLITATGQRVTLRCSPRSGDLSVYWYQQSLDQGLQFLIQYYNGEERAKGNILERFSAQQFPDLHSELNLSSLELGDSALYFCASSTLAGGPYNEQFFGPGTRLTVL.

The V gene is TRBV4-1, the J gene TRBJ1-1, with 7 bases fitting TRBD1. The CDR3 covers 15 residues. The V segment lost 4 bases and the J segment 0 bases; nucleotides outside the gene matches: 5. Germline V gives CDR1 MGHRA, CDR2 YSYEKL. The chain's CDR3 is CASSLGQAMNTEAFF. CDR3 sequence (DNA): TGCGCCAGCAGCCTCGGACAGGCTATGAACACTGAAGCTTTCTTT.